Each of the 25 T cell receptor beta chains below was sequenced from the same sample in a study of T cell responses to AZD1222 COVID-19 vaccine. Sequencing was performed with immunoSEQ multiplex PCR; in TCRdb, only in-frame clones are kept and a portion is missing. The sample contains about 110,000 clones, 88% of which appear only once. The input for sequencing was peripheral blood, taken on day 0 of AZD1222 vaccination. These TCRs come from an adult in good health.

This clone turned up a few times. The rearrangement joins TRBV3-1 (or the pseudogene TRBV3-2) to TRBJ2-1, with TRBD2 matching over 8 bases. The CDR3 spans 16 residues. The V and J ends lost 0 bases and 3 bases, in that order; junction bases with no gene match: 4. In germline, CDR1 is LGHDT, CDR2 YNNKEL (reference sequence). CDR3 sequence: CASSQDGLAGYNEQFF. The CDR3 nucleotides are TGTGCCAGCAGCCAAGATGGCCTAGCGGGCTACAATGAGCAGTTCTTC.

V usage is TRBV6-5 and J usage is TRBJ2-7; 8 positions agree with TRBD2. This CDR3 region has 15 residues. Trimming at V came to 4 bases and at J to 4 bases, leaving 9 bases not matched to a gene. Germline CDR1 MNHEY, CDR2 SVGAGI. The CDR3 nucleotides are TGTGCCAGCAGTTCCGACAGCGGGAGTTTTTACGAGCAGTACTTC. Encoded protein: CASSSDSGSFYEQYF.

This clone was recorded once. CDR3 in DNA: TGTGCCAGCAGCTCCTTTCTTACCTACGAGCAGTACTTC. Amino acid sequence: CASSSFLTYEQYF. The chain uses TRBV11-2 and TRBJ2-7; no firm D call. V was clipped by 4 bases and J by 2 bases, with 9 bases between them. CDR1 is SGHAT and CDR2 is FQNNGV in the germline V gene. This CDR3 has 13 amino acids.

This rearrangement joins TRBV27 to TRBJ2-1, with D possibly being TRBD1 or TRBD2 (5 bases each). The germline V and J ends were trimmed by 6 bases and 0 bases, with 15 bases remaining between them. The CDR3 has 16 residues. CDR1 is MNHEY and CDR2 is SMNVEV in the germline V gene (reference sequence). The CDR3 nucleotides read TGTGCCAGCAGGCCCAGGGCCGCGGGCTCCTACAATGAGCAGTTCTTC. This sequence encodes CASRPRAAGSYNEQFF.

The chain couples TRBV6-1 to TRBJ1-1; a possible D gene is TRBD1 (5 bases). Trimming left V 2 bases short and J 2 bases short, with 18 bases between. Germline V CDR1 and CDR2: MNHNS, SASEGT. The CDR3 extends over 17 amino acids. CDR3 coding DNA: TGTGCCAGCAGTGAATTGGGGGTGTCCGGGGTCAACACTGAAGCTTTCTTT. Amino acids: CASSELGVSGVNTEAFF.

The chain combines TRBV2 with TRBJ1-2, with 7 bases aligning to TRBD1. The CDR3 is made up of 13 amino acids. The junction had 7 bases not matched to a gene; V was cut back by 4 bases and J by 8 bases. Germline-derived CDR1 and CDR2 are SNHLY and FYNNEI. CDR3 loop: CASSGTGAGGYTF. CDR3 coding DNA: TGTGCCAGCAGTGGAACAGGGGCGGGCGGCTACACCTTC.

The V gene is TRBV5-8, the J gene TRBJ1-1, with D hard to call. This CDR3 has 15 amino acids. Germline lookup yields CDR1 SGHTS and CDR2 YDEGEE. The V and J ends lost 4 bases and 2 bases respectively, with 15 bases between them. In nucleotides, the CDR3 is TGTGCCAGCAGCCCTCGACGGGCCGTTAACACTGAAGCTTTCTTT. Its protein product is CASSPRRAVNTEAFF.

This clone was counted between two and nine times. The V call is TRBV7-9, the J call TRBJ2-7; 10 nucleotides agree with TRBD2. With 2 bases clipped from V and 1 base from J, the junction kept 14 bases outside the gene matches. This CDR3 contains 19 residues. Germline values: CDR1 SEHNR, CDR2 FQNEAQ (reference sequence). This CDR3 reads CASSLSSKGLAGDSYEQYF. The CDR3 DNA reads TGTGCCAGCAGCTTAAGTTCAAAGGGGCTAGCGGGAGATTCCTACGAGCAGTACTTC.

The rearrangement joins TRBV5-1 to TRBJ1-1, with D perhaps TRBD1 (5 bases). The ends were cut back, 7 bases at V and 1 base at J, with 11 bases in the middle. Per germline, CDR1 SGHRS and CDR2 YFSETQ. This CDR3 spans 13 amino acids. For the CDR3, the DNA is TGCGCCAGCCTTGCAGGGCCGAACACTGAAGCTTTCTTT. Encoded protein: CASLAGPNTEAFF.

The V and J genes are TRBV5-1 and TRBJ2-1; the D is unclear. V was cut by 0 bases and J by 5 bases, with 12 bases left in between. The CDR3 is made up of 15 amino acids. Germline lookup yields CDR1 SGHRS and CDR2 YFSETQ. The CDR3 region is CASSLAPQRNNEQFF. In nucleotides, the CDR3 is TGCGCCAGCAGCTTGGCACCCCAGCGCAACAATGAGCAGTTCTTC.

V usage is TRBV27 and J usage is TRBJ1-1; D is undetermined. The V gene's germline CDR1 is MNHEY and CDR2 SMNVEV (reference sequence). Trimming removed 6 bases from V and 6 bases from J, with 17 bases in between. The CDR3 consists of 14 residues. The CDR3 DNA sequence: TGTGCCAGCAGGCGGAACAGACGAGGCGCTGAAGCTTTCTTT. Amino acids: CASRRNRRGAEAFF.

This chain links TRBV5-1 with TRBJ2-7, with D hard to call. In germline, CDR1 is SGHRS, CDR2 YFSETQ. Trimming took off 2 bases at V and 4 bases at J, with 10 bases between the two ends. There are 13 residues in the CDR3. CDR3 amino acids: CASSLRTQYEQYF. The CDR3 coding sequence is TGCGCCAGCAGCTTAAGGACCCAGTACGAGCAGTACTTC.

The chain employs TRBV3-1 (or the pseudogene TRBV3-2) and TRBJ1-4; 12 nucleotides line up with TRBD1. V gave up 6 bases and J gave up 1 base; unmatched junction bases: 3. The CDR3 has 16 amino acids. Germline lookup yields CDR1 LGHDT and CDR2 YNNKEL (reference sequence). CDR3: CASRRDRGLTNEKLFF. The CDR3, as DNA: TGTGCCAGCAGGAGGGACAGGGGGCTAACTAATGAAAAACTGTTTTTT.

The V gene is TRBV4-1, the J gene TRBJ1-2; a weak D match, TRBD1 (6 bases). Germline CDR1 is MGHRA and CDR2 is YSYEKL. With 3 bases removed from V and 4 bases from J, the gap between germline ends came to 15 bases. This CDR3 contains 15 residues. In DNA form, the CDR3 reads TGCGCCAGCAGCCACGGAGGGGGGGAGAGCTATGGCTACACCTTC. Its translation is CASSHGGGESYGYTF.

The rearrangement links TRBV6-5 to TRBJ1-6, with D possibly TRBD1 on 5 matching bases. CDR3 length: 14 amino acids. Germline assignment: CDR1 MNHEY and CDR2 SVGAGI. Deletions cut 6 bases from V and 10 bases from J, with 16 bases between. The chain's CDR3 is CASRAGLMASPLHF. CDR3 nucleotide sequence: TGTGCCAGCAGAGCAGGGTTAATGGCCTCACCCCTCCACTTT.

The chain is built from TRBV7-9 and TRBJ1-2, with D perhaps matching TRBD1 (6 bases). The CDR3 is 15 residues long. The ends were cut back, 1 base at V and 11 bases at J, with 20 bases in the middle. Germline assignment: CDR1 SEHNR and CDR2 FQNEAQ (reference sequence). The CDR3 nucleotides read TGTGCCAGCAGCTTAGTTCCGGACAGTACCCTGGGGTACACCTTC. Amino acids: CASSLVPDSTLGYTF.

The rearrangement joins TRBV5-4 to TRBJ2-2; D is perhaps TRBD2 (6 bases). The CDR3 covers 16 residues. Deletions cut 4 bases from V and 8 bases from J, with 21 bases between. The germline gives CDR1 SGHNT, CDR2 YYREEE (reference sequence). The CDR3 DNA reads TGTGCCAGCAGCCCAACCCGCATCCTAGCGAGTGGGGAGCTGTTTTTT. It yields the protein CASSPTRILASGELFF.

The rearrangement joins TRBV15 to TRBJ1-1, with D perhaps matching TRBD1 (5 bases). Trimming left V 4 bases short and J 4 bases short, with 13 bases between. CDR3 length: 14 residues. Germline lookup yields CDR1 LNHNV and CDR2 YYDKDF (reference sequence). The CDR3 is CATSITGLGTEAFF. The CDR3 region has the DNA TGTGCCACCAGCATTACGGGGCTGGGCACTGAAGCTTTCTTT.

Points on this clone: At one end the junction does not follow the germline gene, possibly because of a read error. The CDR3 here is CSVMDYAQYF. CDR3 nucleotide sequence: TGCAGCGTGATGGACTACGCGCAGTACTTC. This chain connects TRBV29-1 to TRBJ2-7; TRBD2 might be the D (6 bases). CDR1 SQVTM and CDR2 ANQGSEA come from the germline V gene. The CDR3 contains 10 residues.

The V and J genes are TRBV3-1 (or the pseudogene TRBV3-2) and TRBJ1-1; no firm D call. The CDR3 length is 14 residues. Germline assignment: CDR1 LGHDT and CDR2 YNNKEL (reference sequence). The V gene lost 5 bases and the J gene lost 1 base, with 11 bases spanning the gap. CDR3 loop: CASSSQVGNTEAFF. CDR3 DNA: TGTGCCAGCAGCTCCCAGGTAGGGAACACTGAAGCTTTCTTT.

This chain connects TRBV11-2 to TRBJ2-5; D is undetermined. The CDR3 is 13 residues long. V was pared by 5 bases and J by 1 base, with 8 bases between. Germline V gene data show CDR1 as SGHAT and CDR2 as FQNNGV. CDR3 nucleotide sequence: TGTGCCAGCAGCCCCATGACCCAAGAGACCCAGTACTTC. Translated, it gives CASSPMTQETQYF.

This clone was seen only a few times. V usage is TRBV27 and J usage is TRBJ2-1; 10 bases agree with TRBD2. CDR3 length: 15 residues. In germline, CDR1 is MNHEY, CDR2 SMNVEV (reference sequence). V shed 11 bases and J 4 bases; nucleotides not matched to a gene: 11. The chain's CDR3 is CACSLAGTIYNEQFF. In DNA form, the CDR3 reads TGTGCCTGCTCACTAGCGGGAACGATATACAATGAGCAGTTCTTC.

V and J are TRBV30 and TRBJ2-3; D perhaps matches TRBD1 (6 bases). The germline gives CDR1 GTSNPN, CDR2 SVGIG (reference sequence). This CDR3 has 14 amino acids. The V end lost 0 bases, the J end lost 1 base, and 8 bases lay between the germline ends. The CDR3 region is CAWSVSGGTDTQYF. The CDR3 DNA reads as TGTGCCTGGAGTGTATCAGGGGGCACAGATACGCAGTATTTT. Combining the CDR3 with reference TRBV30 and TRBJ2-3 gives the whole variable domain SQTIHQWPATLVQPVGSPLSLECTVEGTSNPNLYWYRQAAGRGLQLLFYSVGIGQISSEVPQNLSASRPQDRQFILSSKKLLLSDSGFYLCAWSVSGGTDTQYFGPGTRLTVL.

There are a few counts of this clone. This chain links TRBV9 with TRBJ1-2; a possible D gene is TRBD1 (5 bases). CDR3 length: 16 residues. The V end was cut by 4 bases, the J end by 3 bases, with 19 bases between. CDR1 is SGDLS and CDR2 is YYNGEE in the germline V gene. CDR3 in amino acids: CASSPPLGGGDYGYTF. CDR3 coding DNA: TGTGCCAGCAGCCCCCCCCTGGGGGGTGGGGACTATGGCTACACCTTC.

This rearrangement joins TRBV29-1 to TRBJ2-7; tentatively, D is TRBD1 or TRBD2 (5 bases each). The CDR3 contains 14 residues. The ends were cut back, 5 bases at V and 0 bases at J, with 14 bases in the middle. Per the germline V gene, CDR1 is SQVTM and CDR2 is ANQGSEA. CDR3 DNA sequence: TGCAGCGTTCCTGGTGGGGGAAGCTCCTACGAGCAGTACTTC. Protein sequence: CSVPGGGSSYEQYF.